This entry features one T cell receptor beta chain sequence. Its specificity is unknown. This sample was taken from a study of cytomegalovirus exposure and HLA in healthy donors. Study-wide results and caveats: In the analysis, some V segments, TRBV6-2 and TRBV6-3 included, were excluded as indistinguishable.

From germline, CDR1 is MRHNA and CDR2 SNTAGT. This CDR3 spans 15 amino acids. Trimming shortened V by 4 bases and J by 7 bases, and 17 bases separated the two germline ends. It was with 60 Vbeta and 13 Jbeta primers that the PCR ran. Clones were sequenced by immunoSEQ multiplex PCR, and TCRdb holds only the in-frame ones, with some missing. The table has 150,000 to 200,000 clones, about 80% seen once. Material: PBMCs. This receptor was taken from a woman aged 25 to 39 in good health and CMV-seronegative. This chain connects TRBV6-4 to TRBJ2-1; a weak D match, TRBD1 (5 bases). CDR3 DNA sequence: TGTGCCAGCAGTGCTTCCCAGGGAAGGGTAAATGAGCAGTTCTTC. Protein product: CASSASQGRVNEQFF.